The present T cell receptor (beta chain) was sequenced within a study of T cell changes during pregnancy in multiple sclerosis. The protocol was immunoSEQ multiplex PCR, while the TCRdb copy is restricted to in-frame clones and leaves out a portion. Counted here are 38,000 or so clones, less than 95% occurring once; the ten biggest clones make up roughly 0.4%. The ends lost 4 bases at V and 4 bases at J; junction bases unmatched: 3. CDR1 is SGDLS and CDR2 is YYNGEE in the germline V gene. CDR3 length equals 14 residues. Sequencing used CD4+ T cells from peripheral blood mononuclear cells, obtained in the second trimester of pregnancy. The V call is TRBV9, the J call TRBJ2-1, with TRBD1 matching 9 bases. The origin of this receptor is a female donor with multiple sclerosis, enrolled in a pregnancy study. CDR3: CASSPDRGYNEQFF. The CDR3 region has the DNA TGTGCCAGCAGCCCGGACAGGGGTTACAATGAGCAGTTCTTC.